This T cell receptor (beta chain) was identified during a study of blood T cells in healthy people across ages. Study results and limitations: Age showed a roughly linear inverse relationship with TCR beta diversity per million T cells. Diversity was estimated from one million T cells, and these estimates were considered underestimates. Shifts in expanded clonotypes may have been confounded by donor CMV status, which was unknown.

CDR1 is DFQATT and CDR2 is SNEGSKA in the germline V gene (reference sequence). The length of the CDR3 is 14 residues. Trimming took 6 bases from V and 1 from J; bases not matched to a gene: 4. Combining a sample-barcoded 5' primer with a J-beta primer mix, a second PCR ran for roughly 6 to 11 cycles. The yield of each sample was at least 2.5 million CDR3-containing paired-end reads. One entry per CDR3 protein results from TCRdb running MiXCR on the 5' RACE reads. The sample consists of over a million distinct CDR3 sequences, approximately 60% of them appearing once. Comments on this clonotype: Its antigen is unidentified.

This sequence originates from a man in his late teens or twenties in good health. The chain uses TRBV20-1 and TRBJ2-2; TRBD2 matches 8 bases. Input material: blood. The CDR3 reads CSASSGKNTGELFF. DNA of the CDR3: TGCAGTGCCAGTAGCGGGAAGAACACCGGGGAGCTGTTTTTT.